The clone carrying this TCR beta chain was seen more than once but under ten times. This CDR3 has 12 residues. Germline CDR1 is SNHLY and CDR2 is FYNNEI. The V end was cut by 6 bases, the J end by 11 bases, with 15 bases between. TCRdb recomputed calls from the 5' RACE reads with MiXCR, one row per CDR3 protein. The table lists 200,000 to 250,000 distinct CDR3 sequences, 25% to 30% of them singletons. The data originate from a study of CD8 T cells in ankylosing spondylitis. This receptor was taken from a male donor with ankylosing spondylitis or in good health (not recorded which). This chain links TRBV2 with TRBJ2-3, with D hard to call. The sample taken for sequencing was blood, either unsorted or a sorted T cell fraction (not recorded which). The CDR3 DNA reads TGTGCCAGCAGCCCTGACCTATACTTGCAGTATTTT. Protein product: CASSPDLYLQYF.